This T cell receptor beta chain was observed in a study of CD8 T cells in Susac syndrome. An input of about 0.45 to 1 ug of RNA was subjected to reverse transcription using random hexamers. The authors amplified TCR beta CDR3 across 54 Vbeta and 13 Jbeta using immunoSEQ multiplex PCR. TCRdb reprocessed the immunoSEQ multiplex PCR reads via MiXCR and lists one record per CDR3 protein. The sample consists of 400,000 to 550,000 distinct CDR3 sequences, 75% to 90% of them appearing once. The germline V gene has CDR1 SGHRS and CDR2 YFSETQ. The CDR3 is made up of 16 amino acids. Trimming took 4 bases from V and 0 from J; bases not matched to a gene: 4. TEMRA cells underwent FACS enrichment and CD8+ and CD4+ T cells underwent negative isolation.

The TCR originated in a human donor with multiple sclerosis. Sequences were obtained from CD8+ T cells from PBMCs. This sequence joins TRBV5-1 and TRBJ2-1; TRBD2 matches 10 bases. The CDR3 coding sequence is TGCGCCAGCAGCCGACTAGCGGGTAGCTCCTACAATGAGCAGTTCTTC. Translation: CASSRLAGSSYNEQFF.